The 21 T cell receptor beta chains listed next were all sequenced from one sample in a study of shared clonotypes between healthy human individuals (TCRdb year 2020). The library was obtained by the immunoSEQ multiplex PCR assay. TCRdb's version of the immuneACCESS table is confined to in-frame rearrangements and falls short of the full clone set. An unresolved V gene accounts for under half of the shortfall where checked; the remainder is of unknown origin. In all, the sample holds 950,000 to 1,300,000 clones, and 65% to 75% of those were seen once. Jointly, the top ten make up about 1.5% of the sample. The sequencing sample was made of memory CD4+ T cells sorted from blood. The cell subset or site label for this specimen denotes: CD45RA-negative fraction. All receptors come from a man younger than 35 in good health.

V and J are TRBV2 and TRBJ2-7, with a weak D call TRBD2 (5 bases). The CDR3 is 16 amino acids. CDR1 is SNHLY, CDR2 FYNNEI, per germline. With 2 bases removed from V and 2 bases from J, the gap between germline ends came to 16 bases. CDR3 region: CASSELTGKETYEQYF. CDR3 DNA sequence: TGTGCCAGCAGTGAACTCACGGGGAAGGAAACCTACGAGCAGTACTTC.

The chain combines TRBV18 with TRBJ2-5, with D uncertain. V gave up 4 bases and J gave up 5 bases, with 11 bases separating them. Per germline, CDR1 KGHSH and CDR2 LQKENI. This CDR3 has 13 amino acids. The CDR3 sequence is CASSHTTHETQYF. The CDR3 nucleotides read TGTGCCAGCTCACATACAACTCACGAGACCCAGTACTTC.

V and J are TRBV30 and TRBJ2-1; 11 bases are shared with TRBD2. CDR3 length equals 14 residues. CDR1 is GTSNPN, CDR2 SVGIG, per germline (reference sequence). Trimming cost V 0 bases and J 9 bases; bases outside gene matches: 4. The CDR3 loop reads CAWSVSLAGGEQFF. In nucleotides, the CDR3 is TGTGCCTGGAGTGTAAGTCTAGCGGGAGGTGAGCAGTTCTTC.

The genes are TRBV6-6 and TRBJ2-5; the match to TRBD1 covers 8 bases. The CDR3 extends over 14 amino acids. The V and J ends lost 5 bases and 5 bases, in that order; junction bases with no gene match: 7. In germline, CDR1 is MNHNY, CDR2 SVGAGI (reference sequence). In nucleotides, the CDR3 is TGTGCCAGCAGTCCCCGGACAGGGATTGAGACCCAGTACTTC. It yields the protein CASSPRTGIETQYF.

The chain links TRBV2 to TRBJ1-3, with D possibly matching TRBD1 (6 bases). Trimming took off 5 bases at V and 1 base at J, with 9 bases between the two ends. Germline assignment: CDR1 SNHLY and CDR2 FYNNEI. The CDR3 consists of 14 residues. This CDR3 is CASSFQGSGNTIYF. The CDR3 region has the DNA TGTGCCAGCAGTTTCCAGGGGTCTGGAAACACCATATATTTT. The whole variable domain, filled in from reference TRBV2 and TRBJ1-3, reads EPEVTQTPSHQVTQMGQEVILRCVPISNHLYFYWYRQILGQKVEFLVSFYNNEISEKSEIFDDQFSVERPDGSNFTLKIRSTKLEDSAMYFCASSFQGSGNTIYFGEGSWLTVV.

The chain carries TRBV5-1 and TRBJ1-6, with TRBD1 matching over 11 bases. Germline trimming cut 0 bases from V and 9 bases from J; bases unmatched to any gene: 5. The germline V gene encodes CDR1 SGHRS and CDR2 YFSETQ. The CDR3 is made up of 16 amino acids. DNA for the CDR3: TGCGCCAGCAGCTTGGGGCTCGGGACAGGGGGTTCACCCCTCCACTTT. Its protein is CASSLGLGTGGSPLHF.

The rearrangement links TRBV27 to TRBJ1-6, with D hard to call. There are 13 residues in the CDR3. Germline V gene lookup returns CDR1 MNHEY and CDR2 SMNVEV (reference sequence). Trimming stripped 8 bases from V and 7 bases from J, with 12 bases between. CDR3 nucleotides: TGTGCCAGCGGGGATACTGGAAATTCACCCCTCCACTTT. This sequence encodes CASGDTGNSPLHF.

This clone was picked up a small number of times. The CDR3 sequence is CASSQVRSNTDTQYF. The CDR3 coding sequence is TGCGCCAGCAGCCAAGTTAGGTCGAACACAGATACGCAGTATTTT. The chain recombines TRBV4-3 with TRBJ2-3; D unclear. Germline V gene lookup returns CDR1 LGHNA and CDR2 YSLEER. V gave up 1 base and J gave up 2 bases, with 10 bases separating them. The CDR3 has 15 amino acids.

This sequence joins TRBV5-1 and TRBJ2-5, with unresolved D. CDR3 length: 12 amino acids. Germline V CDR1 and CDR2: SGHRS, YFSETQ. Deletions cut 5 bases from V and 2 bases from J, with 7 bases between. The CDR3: CASSRQQETQYF. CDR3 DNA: TGCGCCAGCAGTCGGCAGCAAGAGACCCAGTACTTC.

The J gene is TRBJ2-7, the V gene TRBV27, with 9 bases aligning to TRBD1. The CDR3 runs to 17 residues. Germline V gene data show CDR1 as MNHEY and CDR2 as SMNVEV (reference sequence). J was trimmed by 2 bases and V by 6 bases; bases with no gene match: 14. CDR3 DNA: TGTGCCAGCAGCCGACTTACAGGGGGCGGGATTCCCTACGAGCAGTACTTC. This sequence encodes CASSRLTGGGIPYEQYF.

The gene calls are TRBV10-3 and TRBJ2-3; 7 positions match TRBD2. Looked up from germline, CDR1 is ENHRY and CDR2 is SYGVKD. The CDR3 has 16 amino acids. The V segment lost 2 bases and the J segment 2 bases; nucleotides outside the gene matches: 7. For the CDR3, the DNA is TGTGCCATCAGTGAGGGCAGGGAGGGTTCCACAGATACGCAGTATTTT. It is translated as CAISEGREGSTDTQYF.

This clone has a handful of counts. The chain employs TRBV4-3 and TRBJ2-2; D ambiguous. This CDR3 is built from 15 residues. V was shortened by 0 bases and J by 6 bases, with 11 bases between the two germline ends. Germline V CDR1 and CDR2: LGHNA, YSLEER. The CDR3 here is CASSQEVALSGELFF. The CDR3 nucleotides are TGCGCCAGCAGCCAAGAGGTGGCTCTGTCCGGGGAGCTGTTTTTT.

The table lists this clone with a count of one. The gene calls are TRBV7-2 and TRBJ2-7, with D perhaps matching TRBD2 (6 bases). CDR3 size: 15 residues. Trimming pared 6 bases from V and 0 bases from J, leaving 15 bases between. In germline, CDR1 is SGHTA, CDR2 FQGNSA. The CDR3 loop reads CASSSAPGSSYEQYF. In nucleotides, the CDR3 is TGTGCCAGCAGTAGCGCCCCCGGGAGCTCCTACGAGCAGTACTTC.

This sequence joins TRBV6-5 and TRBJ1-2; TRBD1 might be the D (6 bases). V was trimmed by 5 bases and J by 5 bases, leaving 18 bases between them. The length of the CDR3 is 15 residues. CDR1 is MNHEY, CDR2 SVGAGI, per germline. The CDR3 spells CASSVSAGTKYGYTF. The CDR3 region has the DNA TGTGCCAGCAGTGTGTCCGCCGGGACAAAGTATGGCTACACCTTC.

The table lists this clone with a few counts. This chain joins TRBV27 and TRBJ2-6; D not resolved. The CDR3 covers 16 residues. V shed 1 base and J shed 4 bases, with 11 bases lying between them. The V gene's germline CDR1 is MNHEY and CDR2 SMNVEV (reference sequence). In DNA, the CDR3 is TGTGCCAGCAGTTTATTTACCGGGTCCGGGGCCAACGTCCTGACTTTC. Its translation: CASSLFTGSGANVLTF.

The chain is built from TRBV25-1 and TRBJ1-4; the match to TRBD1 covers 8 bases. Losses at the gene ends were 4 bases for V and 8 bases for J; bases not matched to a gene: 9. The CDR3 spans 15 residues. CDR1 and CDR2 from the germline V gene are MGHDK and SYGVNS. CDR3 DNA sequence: TGTGCCAGCAGTGCACACAGGGGGATAGGGGAAAAACTGTTTTTT. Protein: CASSAHRGIGEKLFF.

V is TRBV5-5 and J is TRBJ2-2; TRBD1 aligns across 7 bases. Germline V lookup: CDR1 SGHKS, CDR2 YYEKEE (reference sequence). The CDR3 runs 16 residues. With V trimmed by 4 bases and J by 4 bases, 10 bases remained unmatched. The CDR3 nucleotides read TGTGCCAGCAGCCCACTCTCGGCAGGGGGCACCGGGGAGCTGTTTTTT. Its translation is CASSPLSAGGTGELFF.

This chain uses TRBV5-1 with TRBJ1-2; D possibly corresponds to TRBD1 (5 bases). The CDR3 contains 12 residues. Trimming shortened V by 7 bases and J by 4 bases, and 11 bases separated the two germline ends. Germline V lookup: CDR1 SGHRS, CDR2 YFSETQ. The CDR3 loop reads CASGAGGYGYTF. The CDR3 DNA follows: TGCGCCAGCGGGGCAGGTGGCTATGGCTACACCTTC.

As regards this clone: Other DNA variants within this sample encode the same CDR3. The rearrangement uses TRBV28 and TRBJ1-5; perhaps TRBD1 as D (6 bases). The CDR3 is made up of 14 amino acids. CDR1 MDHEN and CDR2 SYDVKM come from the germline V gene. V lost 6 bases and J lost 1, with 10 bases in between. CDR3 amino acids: CASRQGGSNQPQHF. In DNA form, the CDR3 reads TGTGCCAGCAGGCAAGGGGGGAGCAATCAGCCCCAGCATTTT.

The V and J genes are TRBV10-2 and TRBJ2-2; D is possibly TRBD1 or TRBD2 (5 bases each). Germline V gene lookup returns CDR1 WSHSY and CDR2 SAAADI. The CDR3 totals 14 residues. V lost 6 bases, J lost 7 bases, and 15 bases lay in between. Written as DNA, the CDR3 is TGCGCCAGCAGGGGTAGAGGGGCGGGCGGGGAGCTGTTTTTT. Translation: CASRGRGAGGELFF.

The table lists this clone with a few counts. The chain's CDR3 is CASSSIQGAAGANVLTF. CDR3 DNA sequence: TGTGCCAGCAGTTCGATTCAGGGGGCGGCGGGGGCCAACGTCCTGACTTTC. The rearrangement uses TRBV27 and TRBJ2-6; 8 bases line up with TRBD1. J gave up 4 bases and V 4 bases, and 9 bases lay outside the gene matches. The germline V gene encodes CDR1 MNHEY and CDR2 SMNVEV (reference sequence). The CDR3 runs 17 residues.